This T cell receptor beta chain was recovered during a study of neurological immune-mediated disorders. Study conclusions and caveats: In HTLV-1-associated myelopathy, TCR clonal expansion was greatest, whereas multiple sclerosis had the least, falling below healthy controls.

One entry per CDR3 protein results from TCRdb running MiXCR on the 5' RACE reads. The repertoire has around 40,000 distinct CDR3 sequences, approximately 7.2% of them found once; the top ten carry around 6%. This clonotype has a count of ten or more. Its antigen is as yet unknown. Sequenced input: CD4+ T cells from blood. The source of this sequence is a man aged 45-65 years in good health.

Here the CDR3 reads CASRRSLAGPYNEQFF. The CDR3, as DNA: TGTGCCAGCAGGCGATCCTTAGCGGGACCTTACAATGAGCAGTTCTTC. V gene TRBV6-2 or TRBV6-3 combines with J gene TRBJ2-1; TRBD2 matches 8 bases. Looked up from germline, CDR1 is MNHEY and CDR2 is SVGEGT. The CDR3 is 16 residues long. J was trimmed by 4 bases and V by 6 bases; bases with no gene match: 11.